The 15 T cell receptor beta chains below all came from one sample that was sequenced in a study of T cells after yellow fever vaccination. TCRdb passed the 5' RACE reads through MiXCR, listing each CDR3 protein once. The repertoire includes roughly 150,000 distinct CDR3 sequences, around 6.3% of them detected once, and more than 0.55% sits in the top ten. The material sequenced was CD4+ T cells sorted from PBMCs, taken 10 days after the yellow fever booster vaccination. The origin of the receptors is a man younger than 40 who received the YFV17D yellow fever vaccine.

This clonotype was detected many times. The chain combines TRBV18 with TRBJ2-7; D unclear. The CDR3 spans 14 residues. Trimming removed 0 bases from V and 1 base from J, with 7 bases in between. CDR1 is KGHSH, CDR2 LQKENI, per germline. CDR3 in amino acids: CASSPPGGSYEQYF. CDR3 DNA sequence: TGTGCCAGCTCACCACCGGGCGGATCCTACGAGCAGTACTTC.

This clonotype was detected ten times or more. The V and J genes are TRBV5-1 and TRBJ2-1; 10 positions match TRBD2. This CDR3 region has 16 residues. Germline values: CDR1 SGHRS, CDR2 YFSETQ. The junction had 8 bases not matched to a gene; V was cut back by 4 bases and J by 4 bases. For the CDR3, the DNA is TGCGCCAGCAGCGAGACCGGGACTAGCGCATACAATGAGCAGTTCTTC. The encoded protein is CASSETGTSAYNEQFF.

This chain connects TRBV7-2 to TRBJ1-4, with 7 bases aligning to TRBD1. This CDR3 contains 16 residues. The germline V gene encodes CDR1 SGHTA and CDR2 FQGNSA. The V and J ends lost 1 base and 8 bases, in that order; junction bases with no gene match: 10. DNA for the CDR3: TGTGCCAGCAGCTTAGTTCCCGACAGGGCTGGAGAAAAACTGTTTTTT. It specifies CASSLVPDRAGEKLFF.

This clonotype has at least ten counts. The chain recombines TRBV14 with TRBJ2-3; TRBD1 might be the D (6 bases). Germline CDR1 reads SGHDN; CDR2 reads FVKESK. The CDR3 sequence is 15 residues long. The V end lost 0 bases, the J end lost 6 bases, and 13 bases lay between the germline ends. The CDR3 here is CASSQDLTGTDTQYF. CDR3 coding DNA: TGTGCCAGCAGCCAAGACTTAACAGGGACCGATACGCAGTATTTT.

Ten or more counts support this clonotype. V and J are TRBV5-1 and TRBJ2-2; D remains unclear. V was clipped by 1 base and J by 6 bases, with 13 bases between them. CDR3 length equals 15 residues. Germline CDR1 reads SGHRS; CDR2 reads YFSETQ. The CDR3 coding sequence is TGCGCCAGCAGCTTGTCGGGCCCGACGGCCGGGGAGCTGTTTTTT. Its translation is CASSLSGPTAGELFF.

This clonotype was seen many times. V and J are TRBV7-9 and TRBJ2-3; D uncertain. The CDR3 consists of 12 residues. CDR1 is SEHNR and CDR2 is FQNEAQ in the germline V gene (reference sequence). Trimming cost V 6 bases and J 6 bases, with 10 bases left between them. This CDR3 reads CASSQRTDTQYF. The CDR3, as DNA: TGTGCCAGCAGTCAGAGGACGGATACGCAGTATTTT.

On this clonotype: It may be a read error: a sequence one base away is much more abundant. The gene calls are TRBV4-1 and TRBJ2-4; D may be TRBD2 (6 bases). The CDR3 is made up of 15 amino acids. CDR1 and CDR2 from the germline V gene are MGHRA and YSYEKL. The CDR3, as DNA: TGCGCCAGCAGTCTGGACCGGGACTCAAGAAACATGCAGTACTTC. It specifies CASSLDRDSRNMQYF.

The chain recombines TRBV20-1 with TRBJ2-1; D call uncertain. V lost 3 bases and J lost 9, with 12 bases in between. The CDR3 spans 12 residues. In germline, CDR1 is DFQATT, CDR2 SNEGSKA (reference sequence). The CDR3 sequence is CSASRADIEQFF. CDR3 sequence (DNA): TGCAGTGCTAGCAGAGCCGACATTGAGCAGTTCTTC.

This clonotype was observed a few times. The chain combines TRBV11-2 with TRBJ1-2; TRBD1 matches at 10 bases. Germline V gene data show CDR1 as SGHAT and CDR2 as FQNNGV. This CDR3 is 15 amino acids long. Trimming took 5 bases from V and 6 from J; bases not matched to a gene: 9. DNA for the CDR3: TGTGCCAGCAGCCCAATGGGACAGGGGACGGATGGCTACACCTTC. Its protein is CASSPMGQGTDGYTF.

CDR3 sequence reads: CASSYRLAGGYNEQFF. The CDR3, as DNA: TGCGCCAGCAGCTACAGACTAGCGGGAGGATACAATGAGCAGTTCTTC. The chain is built from TRBV5-1 and TRBJ2-1, with TRBD2 matching over 13 bases. The V gene's germline CDR1 is SGHRS and CDR2 YFSETQ. Trimming at V came to 3 bases and at J to 4 bases, leaving 4 bases not matched to a gene. The CDR3 is 16 residues long.

The chain recombines TRBV5-5 with TRBJ2-3, with TRBD1 identical over 9 bases. The CDR3 has 15 residues. V trimming: 2 bases; J trimming: 4 bases; junction bases outside the gene matches: 5. Germline CDR1 reads SGHKS; CDR2 reads YYEKEE (reference sequence). Here the CDR3 reads CASSLQGATADTQYF. For the CDR3, the DNA is TGTGCCAGCAGCTTACAGGGGGCTACGGCAGATACGCAGTATTTT.

At least ten counts were recorded for this clonotype. The chain has TRBV10-3 and TRBJ2-1; no definite D call. The germline V gene has CDR1 ENHRY and CDR2 SYGVKD. The CDR3 runs to 11 residues. Trimming took off 7 bases at V and 9 bases at J, with 10 bases between the two ends. CDR3 DNA sequence: TGTGCCATCAAAGGAAACGGTGAGCAGTTCTTC. Amino acids: CAIKGNGEQFF.

This clonotype was recorded many times. The V call is TRBV7-8, the J call TRBJ2-2; D possibly corresponds to TRBD2 (6 bases). CDR1 and CDR2 (germline): SGHVS, FQNEAQ. The V gene lost 2 bases and the J gene lost 4 bases, with 23 bases spanning the gap. The CDR3 consists of 19 residues. DNA for the CDR3: TGTGCCAGCAGCTTAATTCTCTCTAGCGTATCACTATCCACCGGGGAGCTGTTTTTT. Translating it yields CASSLILSSVSLSTGELFF.

Notes on this clonotype: A much bigger clone sits one base away, suggesting this may be a read error. The gene calls are TRBV15 and TRBJ2-5; maybe TRBD2 (5 bases). The germline CDR1 and CDR2 sequences are LNHNV and YYDKDF (reference sequence). V dropped 3 bases and J dropped 4 bases, with 15 bases sitting between them. CDR3 length equals 15 residues. The CDR3 reads CATSRMGAEGETQYF. CDR3 nucleotide sequence: TGTGCCACCAGCAGGATGGGAGCGGAAGGAGAGACCCAGTACTTC.

A note on this clonotype: A single base separates this from a much larger clone, so it may be a read error. The gene calls are TRBV7-1 and TRBJ2-1, with D perhaps TRBD2 (5 bases). TRBV7-1 has ORF status, its function being uncertain. The CDR3 totals 15 residues. Trimming removed 3 bases at V and 5 bases at J, with 14 bases between. The CDR3 DNA reads as TGTGCCAGCAGCTCCGGGCCTAGCAGCCACAATGAGCAGTTCTTC. Its protein product is CASSSGPSSHNEQFF.